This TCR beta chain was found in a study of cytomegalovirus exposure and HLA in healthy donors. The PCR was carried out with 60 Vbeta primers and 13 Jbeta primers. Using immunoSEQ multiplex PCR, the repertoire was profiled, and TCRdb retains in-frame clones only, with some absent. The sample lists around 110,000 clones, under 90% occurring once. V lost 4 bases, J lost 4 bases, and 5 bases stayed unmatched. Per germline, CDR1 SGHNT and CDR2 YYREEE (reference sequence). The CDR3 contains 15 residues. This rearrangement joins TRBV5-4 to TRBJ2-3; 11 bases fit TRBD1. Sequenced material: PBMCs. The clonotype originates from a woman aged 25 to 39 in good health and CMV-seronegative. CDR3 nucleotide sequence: TGTGCCAGCAGCCTAGGGACAGGGGGATCAGATACGCAGTATTTT. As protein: CASSLGTGGSDTQYF.